What follows is one T cell receptor beta chain and its context. Trimming took off 3 bases at V and 5 bases at J, with 7 bases between the two ends. The germline V gene has CDR1 LGHDT and CDR2 YNNKEL (reference sequence). This CDR3 contains 12 residues. The protocol was immunoSEQ multiplex PCR, while the TCRdb copy is restricted to in-frame clones and leaves out a portion. The data show roughly 40,000 clones, approximately 79% seen once. This record comes from a study of blood T cell repertoires in COVID-19. At the level of the study: COVID-19 samples from acute and convalescent phases originated in the United States, Italy and Spain.

This chain links TRBV3-1 (or the pseudogene TRBV3-2) with TRBJ1-1, with D possibly being TRBD1 (6 bases). The clonotype originates from an elderly woman with acute or convalescent COVID-19. The source material was peripheral blood. CDR3 in DNA: TGTGCCAGCAGCCAGAGGGGGACTGAAGCTTTCTTT. It encodes CASSQRGTEAFF.